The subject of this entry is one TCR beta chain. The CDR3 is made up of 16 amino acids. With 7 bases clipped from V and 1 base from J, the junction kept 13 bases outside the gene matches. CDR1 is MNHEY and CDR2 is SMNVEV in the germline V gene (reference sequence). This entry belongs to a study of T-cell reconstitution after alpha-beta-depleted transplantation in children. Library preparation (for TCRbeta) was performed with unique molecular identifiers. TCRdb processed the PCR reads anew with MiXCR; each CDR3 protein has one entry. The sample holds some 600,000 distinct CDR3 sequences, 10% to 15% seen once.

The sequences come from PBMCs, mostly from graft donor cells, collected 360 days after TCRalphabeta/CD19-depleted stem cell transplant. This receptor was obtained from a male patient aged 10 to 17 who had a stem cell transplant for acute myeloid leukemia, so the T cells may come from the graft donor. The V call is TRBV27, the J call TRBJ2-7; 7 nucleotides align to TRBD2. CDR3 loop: CASTSVGWGGSYEQYF. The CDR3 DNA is TGTGCCAGCACCTCGGTCGGCTGGGGGGGGTCCTACGAGCAGTACTTC.